This T cell receptor beta chain was identified during a study of response to subunit inactivated influenza vaccine. CDR3 length: 15 amino acids. Germline V gene lookup returns CDR1 SGHAT and CDR2 FQNNGV. The trim removed 7 bases at V and 3 bases at J, leaving 7 bases unmatched. About this clonotype itself: Its specificity is not known.

TCRdb fed the RT-PCR reads into MiXCR, producing one record per CDR3 protein. Here the sample spans 650,000 or so distinct CDR3 sequences, 12% to 15% being singletons. Overall study findings and caveats: Each seasonal influenza vaccination recruits few new T cells, the authors suggested.

The chain employs TRBV11-2 and TRBJ1-1, with 11 bases that match TRBD1. The receptor was isolated from a man aged 50-60 years who received an inactivated influenza vaccine. Sample: PBMCs from blood, taken less than 15 days before vaccination. This CDR3 reads CASTRTGGWDTEAFF. The CDR3 DNA reads as TGTGCCAGCACCAGGACAGGGGGCTGGGACACTGAAGCTTTCTTT. Together with reference TRBV11-2 and TRBJ1-1, the CDR3 gives the full variable domain: EAGVAQSPRYKIIEKRQSVAFWCNPISGHATLYWYQQILGQGPKLLIQFQNNGVVDDSQLPKDRFSAERLKGVDSTLKIQPAKLEDSAVYLCASTRTGGWDTEAFFGQGTRLTVV.